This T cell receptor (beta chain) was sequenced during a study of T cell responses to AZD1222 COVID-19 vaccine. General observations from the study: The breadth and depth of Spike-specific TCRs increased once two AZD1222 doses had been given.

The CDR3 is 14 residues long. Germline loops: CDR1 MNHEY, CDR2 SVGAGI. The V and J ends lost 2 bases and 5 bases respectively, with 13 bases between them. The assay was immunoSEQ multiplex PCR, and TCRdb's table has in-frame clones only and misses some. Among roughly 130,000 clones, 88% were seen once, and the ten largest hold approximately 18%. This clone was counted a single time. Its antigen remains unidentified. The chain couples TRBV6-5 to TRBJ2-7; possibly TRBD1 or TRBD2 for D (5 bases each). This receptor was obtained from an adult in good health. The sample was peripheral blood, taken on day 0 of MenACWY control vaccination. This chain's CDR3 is CASSYGASYHEQYF. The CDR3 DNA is TGTGCCAGCAGTTACGGGGCTAGCTACCACGAGCAGTACTTC.